One sample yielded the 8 T cell receptor beta chains listed below, sequenced in a study of early T cells in non-severe SARS-CoV-2 infection (TCRdb year 2021). Receptor libraries were prepared by 5' RACE. TCRdb lists the instrument as NextSeq 500. TCRdb's own reprocessing of the public reads used fastp at Q25 and MiXCR and kept productive beta chains. Each record represents a unique CDR3 protein, reported with the most common genes and DNA among its rows. A total of nearly 95,000 distinct CDR3 sequences appear in this sample, approximately 17% of them only once. The biggest ten clones account for just over 5% of the sample. The specimen was whole blood, collected at baseline. The receptor set was obtained from an adult who was a healthcare worker with PCR-confirmed SARS-CoV-2 infection or an uninfected control (not recorded which).

The V gene is TRBV4-1, the J gene TRBJ2-7; 9 bases align to TRBD2. The V gene's germline CDR1 is MGHRA and CDR2 YSYEKL. The CDR3 has 14 amino acids. The V gene end was trimmed by 4 bases and the J gene end by 3 bases; junction bases not matched to a gene: 4. CDR3 in amino acids: CASSPGLAGYEQYF. The CDR3 nucleotides read TGCGCCAGCAGCCCGGGACTAGCCGGCTACGAGCAGTACTTC.

The chain employs TRBV7-2 and TRBJ1-5; D may be TRBD1 (6 bases). The germline gives CDR1 SGHTA, CDR2 FQGNSA. V lost 4 bases, J lost 3 bases, and 10 bases lay in between. This CDR3 is 14 amino acids long. The CDR3 DNA is TGTGCCAGCAGCTCCGGGGGCTACAATCAGCCCCAGCATTTT. This codes for CASSSGGYNQPQHF.

The chain carries TRBV20-1 and TRBJ1-1; possibly TRBD1 for D (5 bases). The V and J ends lost 0 bases and 0 bases respectively, with 11 bases between them. Germline lookup yields CDR1 DFQATT and CDR2 SNEGSKA (reference sequence). The CDR3 has 15 amino acids. CDR3: CSARESWGMNTEAFF. CDR3 DNA sequence: TGCAGTGCTAGAGAATCCTGGGGGATGAACACTGAAGCTTTCTTT.

The table lists this clonotype with a few counts. The CDR3 nucleotides are TGTGCCAGCAGCCCACGGACTAGCGGGGCAGATACGCAGTATTTT. As protein: CASSPRTSGADTQYF. The V call is TRBV7-2, the J call TRBJ2-3, with 12 positions matching TRBD2. The germline V gene has CDR1 SGHTA and CDR2 FQGNSA. V was clipped by 5 bases and J by 4 bases; unmatched bases: 4. The CDR3 sequence is 15 residues long.

The rearrangement uses TRBV12-3 or TRBV12-4 and TRBJ1-2, with D uncertain. V was pared by 1 base and J by 8 bases, with 11 bases between. The CDR3 contains 13 residues. The CDR3 nucleotides are TGTGCCAGCAGTTTAGAAGGTTCTCTAGGCTACACCTTC. This translates into CASSLEGSLGYTF.

This clonotype was counted a few times. The J gene is TRBJ2-7, the V gene TRBV29-1; no clear D. V gave up 4 bases and J gave up 5 bases, with 6 bases separating them. The CDR3 length is 10 residues. Germline assignment: CDR1 SQVTM and CDR2 ANQGSEA. The chain's CDR3 is CSVGGNEQYF. The CDR3 DNA reads TGCAGCGTTGGGGGTAACGAGCAGTACTTC.

This rearrangement joins TRBV27 to TRBJ2-1; a possible D gene is TRBD2 (6 bases). The CDR3 runs 16 residues. Deletions cut 6 bases from V and 2 bases from J, with 17 bases between. Germline V gene lookup returns CDR1 MNHEY and CDR2 SMNVEV (reference sequence). The CDR3 region is CASRPGAQLTYNEQFF. In nucleotides, the CDR3 is TGTGCCAGCAGGCCGGGAGCCCAACTCACCTACAATGAGCAGTTCTTC.

This clonotype appeared a few times. The chain combines TRBV3-1 with TRBJ2-5; 11 bases match TRBD2. Germline CDR1 and CDR2: LGHDT and YNNKEL (reference sequence). J lost 2 bases, V lost 0 bases, and 8 bases had no gene match. This CDR3 region has 18 residues. The CDR3 DNA follows: TGTGCCAGCAGCCAAGATTTCTCGGGGACTAGCGGACAAGAGACCCAGTACTTC. It codes for CASSQDFSGTSGQETQYF.